The rows below give T cell receptor beta chains drawn from one sample of a study of blood T cell repertoires in COVID-19. Sequenced by immunoSEQ multiplex PCR; TCRdb stores in-frame clones only, minus some. The repertoire holds about 190,000 clones, with around four fifths as singletons. The sample taken for sequencing was peripheral blood. The receptors were sampled from a woman in her 30s with acute or convalescent COVID-19. Each CDR3 is given with its conserved first and last residue. A D gene is named only where the DNA matches it firmly. Clone size is shown for a subset of rows, as once, few, many or a class of expanded clone.

TRBJ2-7 | TRBD1 | TRBV19 | NA | TGTGCCAGTAGTATCTCGACAGGGGACGTCTACGAGCAGTACTTC | CASSISTGDVYEQYF
TRBJ1-2 | TRBD1 | TRBV19 | NA | TGTGCCAGTAGTATACGGGGGACAGGGGAAAACTATGGCTACACCTTC | CASSIRGTGENYGYTF
TRBJ1-1 | NA | TRBV7-3 | NA | TGTGCCAGCAGCCTAAGGGGCTCTGAAGCTTTCTTT | CASSLRGSEAFF
TRBJ2-2 | NA | TRBV9 | once | TGTGCCAGCAGCGTCCCTAAGGAGGGGTTGCAGATGAACACCGGGGAGCTGTTTTTT | CASSVPKEGLQMNTGELFF
TRBJ2-3 | NA | TRBV5-4 | NA | TGTGCCAGCAGCCCCTTCTCCACAGATACGCAGTATTTT | CASSPFSTDTQYF
TRBJ2-5 | TRBD1 | TRBV6-5 | NA | TGTGCCAGCAGTTACTCCCCGACAGGGGGCCGGGAGACCCAGTACTTC | CASSYSPTGGRETQYF
TRBJ2-3 | TRBD1 | TRBV6-5 | NA | TGTGCCAGCAGTCCCCAGACAGGGATCACAGATACGCAGTATTTT | CASSPQTGITDTQYF
TRBJ2-7 | TRBD2 | TRBV2 | few | TGTGCCAGCAGTAAATGGACTAGCTTCTCCTACGAGCAGTACTTC | CASSKWTSFSYEQYF
TRBJ1-2 | NA | TRBV28 | NA | TGTGCCAGCAGTTTATCGCGGGGCTATGGCTACACCTTC | CASSLSRGYGYTF
TRBJ2-7 | TRBD1 | TRBV27 | NA | TGTGCCAGCAGCCGCCTGGACAGGGTGTACGAGCAGTACTTC | CASSRLDRVYEQYF
TRBJ1-5 | NA | TRBV28 | NA | TGTGCCAGCTCCGGGCAGGGCCGGGGGAGCAATCAGCCCCAGCATTTT | CASSGQGRGSNQPQHF
TRBJ1-2 | TRBD1 | TRBV7-9 | NA | TGTGCCAGCAGCTTAGCGGTCAAGACAGGGGATATCTCTGGCTACACCTTC | CASSLAVKTGDISGYTF
TRBJ2-1 | TRBD2 | TRBV10-2 | NA | TGCGCCAGTAGCGGGATGGAGACCTACAATGAGCAGTTCTTC | CASSGMETYNEQFF
TRBJ1-2 | NA | TRBV7-2 | NA | TGTGCCAGCAGCTTAGCCCAGCAGGCAAACTATGGCTACACCTTC | CASSLAQQANYGYTF
TRBJ1-1 | NA | TRBV9 | NA | TGTGCCAGCAGCGGGACAGTAAACACTGAAGCTTTCTTT | CASSGTVNTEAFF
TRBJ1-1 | TRBD1 | TRBV28 | NA | TGTGCCATATACCCGACAGGGAGAAGTGCTTTCTTT | CAIYPTGRSAFF
TRBJ2-7 | TRBD2 | TRBV5-1 | NA | TGCGCCAGCAGCTTGGAAGCGGGGGGCTACGAGCAGTACTTC | CASSLEAGGYEQYF
TRBJ2-2 | TRBD2 | TRBV14 | few | TGTGCCAGCAGCCAAAGATACAGGGCAGCGGGAGTGACCGGGGAGCTGTTTTTT | CASSQRYRAAGVTGELFF
TRBJ1-1 | NA | TRBV27 | once | TGTGCCAGCAGTTTATCGGGGGGGGCGGGCACTGAAGCTTTCTTT | CASSLSGGAGTEAFF
TRBJ1-2 | TRBD1 | TRBV5-1 | NA | TGCGCCAGCAGCTTGGGGACAGGGGATGGCTACACCTTC | CASSLGTGDGYTF
TRBJ1-1 | NA | TRBV28 | NA | TGTGCCAGCAGTTTGGATCCGGGTGAAGCTTTCTTT | CASSLDPGEAFF
TRBJ2-5 | TRBD2 | TRBV7-2 | NA | TGTGCCAGCAGCCGGGATGTGAGGCGGGGGGGGAAAAGCAGGACCCAGTACTTC | CASSRDVRRGGKSRTQYF
TRBJ2-1 | TRBD2 | TRBV7-2 | NA | TGTGCAACTAGCGGGGGGTTTAGTGAGCAGTTCTTC | CATSGGFSEQFF
TRBJ1-5 | NA | TRBV6-5 | once | TGTGCCAGCAGCCGAGGCGCGGCTAGCAATCAGCCCCAGCATTTT | CASSRGAASNQPQHF
TRBJ1-5 | NA | TRBV18 | NA | TGTGCCAGCTCAGAAGGGGGAGAACAGCCCCAGCATTTT | CASSEGGEQPQHF
TRBJ2-1 | NA | TRBV5-1 | NA | TGCGCCAGCAGCTTGATGGGAGCCGAGGTGCAGTTCTTC | CASSLMGAEVQFF
TRBJ2-2 | NA | TRBV3-1/TRBV3-2 | NA | TGTGCCAGCAGCCAAGTTGTCTCCGGGGAGCTGTTTTTT | CASSQVVSGELFF